This is a list of T cell receptor beta chains from one sample in a study of blood T cell repertoires in COVID-19. The method was immunoSEQ multiplex PCR; TCRdb's version includes in-frame clones alone and lacks a portion of them. Of some 300,000 clones in the sample, about 88% were seen once. Sequencing was carried out using peripheral blood. The receptor set was obtained from a man aged 70 or older with acute or convalescent COVID-19. CDR3s include the opening cysteine and the closing phenylalanine or tryptophan. The D gene is left open where the match is weak.

d_call	cdr3_length	j_call	v_call	cdr3_aa
TRBD1	19	TRBJ1-4	TRBV4-3	CASSQSGQGALVTNEKLFF
TRBD2	14	TRBJ2-7	TRBV2	CASSSAGDAYEQYF
.	16	TRBJ1-3	TRBV9	CASSRAGTNSGNTIYF
.	14	TRBJ2-7	TRBV28	CASSLRQAFGEQYF
.	15	TRBJ2-2	TRBV19	CASSIGQVNTGELFF
TRBD1	16	TRBJ1-4	TRBV5-1	CASSRTGQGENEKLFF
TRBD1	17	TRBJ2-2	TRBV15	CATSRSIRGPNTGELFF
TRBD2	16	TRBJ2-3	TRBV7-2	CASSSGLAGGSDTQYF
.	13	TRBJ1-2	TRBV11-2	CASSYSGDYGYTF
.	14	TRBJ2-3	TRBV29-1	CSVGQGLATDTQYF
.	14	TRBJ2-3	TRBV19	CASSIVVSTDTQYF
.	11	TRBJ2-1	TRBV7-9	CASSLEGGAFF
TRBD1	16	TRBJ2-7	TRBV7-2	CASSLNSGQPSYEQYF
.	14	TRBJ1-4	TRBV11-2	CASSSIRGYEKLFF
.	15	TRBJ2-3	TRBV19	CASSIGEVGTDTQYF
.	14	TRBJ1-1	TRBV3-1/TRBV3-2	CASSLGLENTEAFF
TRBD1	14	TRBJ1-1	TRBV4-2	CASSQEPGTVEAFF
.	12	TRBJ1-2	TRBV29-1	CSVDSDNYGYTF
.	13	TRBJ1-2	TRBV5-5	CASSFRVEYGYTF
.	14	TRBJ2-3	TRBV9	CASSVGQHTDTQYF
TRBD1	18	TRBJ1-6	TRBV4-1	CASSQDPGTGTYNSPLHF
.	12	TRBJ2-2	TRBV12-3/TRBV12-4	CASKISTGELFF
.	14	TRBJ2-5	TRBV18	CASSPGAAKETQYF
.	15	TRBJ1-6	TRBV5-1	CASSLAGSYNSPLHF
.	15	TRBJ1-2	TRBV14	CASSPVQGWNYGYTF
TRBD2	15	TRBJ2-7	TRBV11-3	CASSRLGGEAYEQYF
TRBD1	15	TRBJ2-1	TRBV7-2	CASSYRTGGYNEQFF
.	14	TRBJ1-6	TRBV3-1/TRBV3-2	CASSQGRLNSPLHF
TRBD1	14	TRBJ1-2	TRBV29-1	CSVEGRGANYGYTF
.	14	TRBJ1-2	TRBV25-1	CASSGPSGNYGYTF
.	14	TRBJ2-7	TRBV10-3	CAISEAGSTYEQYF
TRBD1	15	TRBJ1-1	TRBV9	CASSPRQGANTEAFF
.	15	TRBJ1-6	TRBV4-3	CASSQGARVDSPLHF
TRBD1	16	TRBJ2-7	TRBV5-6	CASSQITGESSYEQYF
.	14	TRBJ2-6	TRBV6-5	CASRLKSGANVLTF
TRBD1	16	TRBJ1-5	TRBV7-2	CASSQTGGISNQPQHF
TRBD2	18	TRBJ2-3	TRBV27	CASSLDPRTSGGTDTQYF
.	15	TRBJ1-3	TRBV2	CASSEAQGYGNTIYF